These 15 T cell receptor beta chains were sequenced from one sample in a study of blood T cell repertoires in COVID-19. Here immunoSEQ multiplex PCR was the method, and the copy in TCRdb shows in-frame clones only, minus some. The sample yields about 290,000 clones, about 90% seen once. Material for sequencing was peripheral blood. Every receptor here comes from a woman aged 30 to 39 with COVID-19, enrolled during active disease.

The chain employs TRBV28 and TRBJ1-1; TRBD1 agrees at 7 bases. Germline CDR1 MDHEN, CDR2 SYDVKM. The CDR3 totals 16 residues. The V and J ends lost 7 bases and 0 bases, in that order; junction bases with no gene match: 11. The DNA of the CDR3 is TGTGCCAGCACTCCCCTCCGGGACAGCATGAACACTGAAGCTTTCTTT. Translating it yields CASTPLRDSMNTEAFF.

The chain employs TRBV4-1 and TRBJ2-3; D remains unclear. Trimming cost V 2 bases and J 5 bases, with 8 bases left between them. CDR3 length equals 13 residues. The germline V gene encodes CDR1 MGHRA and CDR2 YSYEKL. The CDR3, as DNA: TGCGCCAGCAGCCAATTCGCCGGAGATACGCAGTATTTT. It is translated as CASSQFAGDTQYF.

In DNA form, the CDR3 reads TGTGCCAGCAGCTGGGGGGGGACAGGGGTGAGGCTTCCAAGCAATCAGCCCCAGCATTTT. Translating gives CASSWGGTGVRLPSNQPQHF. The V call is TRBV11-3, the J call TRBJ1-5, with TRBD1 matching 10 bases. The CDR3 is made up of 20 amino acids. V trimming: 4 bases; J trimming: 1 base; junction bases outside the gene matches: 16. Germline V lookup: CDR1 SGHNT, CDR2 YENEEA.

The chain uses TRBV14 and TRBJ1-2, with D maybe TRBD1 (6 bases). The V end was cut by 0 bases, the J end by 3 bases, with 11 bases between. Germline CDR1 SGHDN, CDR2 FVKESK. The CDR3 contains 15 residues. The CDR3 reads CASSQDRGYDYGYTF. In nucleotides, the CDR3 is TGTGCCAGCAGCCAAGATAGGGGGTACGACTATGGCTACACCTTC.

The chain combines TRBV7-9 with TRBJ1-2; TRBD1 aligns across 7 bases. Trimming at V came to 1 base and at J to 0 bases, leaving 2 bases not matched to a gene. This CDR3 contains 15 residues. Per germline, CDR1 SEHNR and CDR2 FQNEAQ (reference sequence). CDR3 in amino acids: CASSLDRGANYGYTF. Here the CDR3 DNA reads TGTGCCAGCAGCTTAGACAGGGGAGCTAACTATGGCTACACCTTC.

The chain is built from TRBV5-1 and TRBJ1-1; D is ambiguous. Looked up from germline, CDR1 is SGHRS and CDR2 is YFSETQ. CDR3 size: 15 residues. V lost 3 bases and J 4 bases, leaving 16 bases between the germline ends. The CDR3 spells CASSYTLGKSTEAFF. CDR3 nucleotide sequence: TGCGCCAGCAGCTACACCCTGGGCAAGAGCACTGAAGCTTTCTTT.

The chain uses TRBV5-1 and TRBJ2-1; TRBD2 aligns across 13 bases. Per germline, CDR1 SGHRS and CDR2 YFSETQ. The CDR3 contains 15 residues. The V and J ends lost 3 bases and 8 bases, in that order; junction bases with no gene match: 5. The CDR3 region is CASSSLAGGPYEQFF. In DNA form, the CDR3 reads TGCGCCAGCAGCTCACTAGCGGGGGGGCCGTATGAGCAGTTCTTC. Full variable domain (remainder filled in from reference TRBV5-1 and TRBJ2-1): KAGVTQTPRYLIKTRGQQVTLSCSPISGHRSVSWYQQTPGQGLQFLFEYFSETQRNKGNFPGRFSGRQFSNSRSEMNVSTLELGDSALYLCASSSLAGGPYEQFFGPGTRLTVL.

The chain couples TRBV4-2 to TRBJ2-3, with 7 bases that match TRBD2. Germline CDR1 LGHNA, CDR2 YNFKEQ. CDR3 size: 16 residues. V lost 4 bases, J lost 6 bases, and 13 bases stayed unmatched. CDR3 amino acids: CASSRIKGGVADTQYF. The CDR3 DNA sequence: TGTGCCAGCAGCCGGATAAAGGGAGGGGTGGCGGATACGCAGTATTTT.

The chain has TRBV19 and TRBJ2-1; TRBD1 might be the D (6 bases). Germline CDR1 is LNHDA and CDR2 is SQIVND (reference sequence). The CDR3 contains 12 residues. V lost 5 bases and J lost 10, with 12 bases in between. CDR3 DNA: TGTGCCAGTAGTCAGACAGGATGGGAGCAGTTCTTC. It codes for CASSQTGWEQFF. Looking up the rest from reference TRBV19 and TRBJ2-1 gives the full variable domain: DGGITQSPKYLFRKEGQNVTLSCEQNLNHDAMYWYRQDPGQGLRLIYYSQIVNDFQKGDIAEGYSVSREKKESFPLTVTSAQKNPTAFYLCASSQTGWEQFFGPGTRLTVL.

The V gene is TRBV25-1, the J gene TRBJ2-1, with TRBD2 identical over 10 bases. The CDR3 has 16 amino acids. J lost 4 bases, V lost 4 bases, and 7 bases had no gene match. The germline V gene has CDR1 MGHDK and CDR2 SYGVNS. The CDR3 sequence is CASSGYSSGGYNEQFF. In DNA form, the CDR3 reads TGTGCCAGCAGTGGATACTCTAGCGGGGGTTACAATGAGCAGTTCTTC.

This chain joins TRBV4-1 and TRBJ1-1; 7 nucleotides agree with TRBD1. The germline V gene encodes CDR1 MGHRA and CDR2 YSYEKL. The length of the CDR3 is 15 residues. V trimming: 4 bases; J trimming: 3 bases; junction bases outside the gene matches: 8. The DNA of the CDR3 is TGCGCCAGCAGCCTGACAGGGTCGGCTGACACTGAAGCTTTCTTT. Translating gives CASSLTGSADTEAFF.

Details on this clone: This same CDR3 is encoded by further DNA sequences in the sample. The chain links TRBV9 to TRBJ2-7; D is possibly TRBD1 (5 bases). The CDR3 spans 16 residues. Trimming stripped 0 bases from V and 0 bases from J, with 13 bases between. CDR1 and CDR2 (germline): SGDLS, YYNGEE. The CDR3 spells CASSVDGGADSYEQYF. CDR3 coding DNA: TGTGCCAGCAGCGTAGATGGTGGGGCGGACTCCTACGAGCAGTACTTC.

The genes are TRBV18 and TRBJ2-3; 11 bases are a match to TRBD2. Germline loops: CDR1 KGHSH, CDR2 LQKENI. The trim removed 2 bases at V and 2 bases at J, leaving 3 bases unmatched. The CDR3 is 16 amino acids. The CDR3 loop is CASSPKLAGVTDTQYF. In DNA form, the CDR3 reads TGTGCCAGCTCACCAAAACTAGCGGGGGTCACAGATACGCAGTATTTT.

This chain connects TRBV27 to TRBJ2-5; TRBD1 might be the D (5 bases). The CDR3 extends over 13 amino acids. V lost 5 bases and J 1 base, leaving 8 bases between the germline ends. In germline, CDR1 is MNHEY, CDR2 SMNVEV (reference sequence). The CDR3 DNA sequence: TGTGCCAGCAGTCGGCAGGGCCAAGAGACCCAGTACTTC. It encodes CASSRQGQETQYF.

V gene TRBV4-1 combines with J gene TRBJ2-1; 7 bases are a match to TRBD1. Per germline, CDR1 MGHRA and CDR2 YSYEKL. Trimming cost V 1 base and J 4 bases; bases outside gene matches: 4. The CDR3 consists of 15 residues. The chain's CDR3 is CASSQGGGAYNEQFF. CDR3 DNA: TGCGCCAGCAGCCAAGGAGGGGGCGCTTACAATGAGCAGTTCTTC.